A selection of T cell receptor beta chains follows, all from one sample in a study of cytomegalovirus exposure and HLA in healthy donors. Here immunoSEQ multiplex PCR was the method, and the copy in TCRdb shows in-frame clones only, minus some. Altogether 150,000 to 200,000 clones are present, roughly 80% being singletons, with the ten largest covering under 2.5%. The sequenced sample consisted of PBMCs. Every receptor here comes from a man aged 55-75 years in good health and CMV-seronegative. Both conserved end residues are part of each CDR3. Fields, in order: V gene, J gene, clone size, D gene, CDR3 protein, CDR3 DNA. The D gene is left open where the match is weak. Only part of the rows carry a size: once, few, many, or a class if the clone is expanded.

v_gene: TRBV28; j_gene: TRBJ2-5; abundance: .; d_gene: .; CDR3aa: CASSYQETQYF; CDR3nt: TGTGCCAGCAGCTACCAAGAGACCCAGTACTTC
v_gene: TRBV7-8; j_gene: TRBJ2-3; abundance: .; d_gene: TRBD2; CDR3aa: CASSFGLAGKTGTDTQYF; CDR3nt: TGTGCCAGCAGCTTCGGACTAGCGGGAAAGACGGGCACAGATACGCAGTATTTT
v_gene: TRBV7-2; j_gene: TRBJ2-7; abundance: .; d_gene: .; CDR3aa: CASSFPRQPQDF; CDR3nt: TGTGCCAGCAGCTTCCCAAGGCAGCCCCAGGACTTC
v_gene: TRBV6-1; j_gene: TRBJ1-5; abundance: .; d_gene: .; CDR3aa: CASGALGHGPQHF; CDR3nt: TGTGCCAGCGGGGCCCTAGGCCACGGGCCCCAGCATTTT
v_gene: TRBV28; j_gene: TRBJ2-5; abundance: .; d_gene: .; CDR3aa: CASSSGQTLETQYF; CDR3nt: TGTGCCAGCAGTTCAGGACAGACTCTGGAGACCCAGTACTTC
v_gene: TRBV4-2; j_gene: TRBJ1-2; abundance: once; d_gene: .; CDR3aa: CASSQGQRTNYGYTF; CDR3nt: TGTGCCAGCAGCCAAGGACAGCGAACGAACTATGGCTACACCTTC
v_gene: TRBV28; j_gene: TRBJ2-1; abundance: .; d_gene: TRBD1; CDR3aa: CASSFMGQYNEQFF; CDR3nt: TGTGCCAGCAGTTTCATGGGACAGTACAATGAGCAGTTCTTC
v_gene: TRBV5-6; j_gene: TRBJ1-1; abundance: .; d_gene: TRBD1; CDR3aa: CASSLEQGMNTEAFF; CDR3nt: TGTGCCAGCAGCTTAGAACAGGGGATGAACACTGAAGCTTTCTTT
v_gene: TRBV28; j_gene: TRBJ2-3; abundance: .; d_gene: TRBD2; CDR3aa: CASREGAGSTDTQYF; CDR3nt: TGTGCCAGCAGGGAAGGAGCGGGGAGCACAGATACGCAGTATTTT
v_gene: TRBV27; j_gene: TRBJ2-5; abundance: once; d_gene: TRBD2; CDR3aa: CASARWAGAEQETQYF; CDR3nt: TGTGCCAGCGCAAGGTGGGCGGGAGCGGAACAAGAGACCCAGTACTTC
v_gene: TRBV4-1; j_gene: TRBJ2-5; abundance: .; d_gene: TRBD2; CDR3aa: CASSRAGEETQYF; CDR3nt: TGCGCCAGCAGCCGAGCGGGGGAAGAGACCCAGTACTTC
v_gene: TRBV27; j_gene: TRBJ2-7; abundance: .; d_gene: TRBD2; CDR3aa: CASSWVAGYEQYF; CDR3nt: TGTGCCAGCAGTTGGGTAGCGGGTTACGAGCAGTACTTC
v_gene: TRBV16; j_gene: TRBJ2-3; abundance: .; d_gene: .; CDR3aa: CASSQGLITDTQYF; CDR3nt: TGTGCCAGCAGCCAGGGACTGATCACAGATACGCAGTATTTT
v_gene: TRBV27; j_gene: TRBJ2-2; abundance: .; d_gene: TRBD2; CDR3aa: CASSTSGGFTGELFF; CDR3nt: TGTGCCAGCAGTACTAGCGGGGGATTCACCGGGGAGCTGTTTTTT
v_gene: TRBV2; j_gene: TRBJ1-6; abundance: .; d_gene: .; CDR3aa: CASSLEQANSPLHF; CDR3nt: TGTGCCAGCAGTTTGGAACAGGCCAATTCACCCCTCCACTTT
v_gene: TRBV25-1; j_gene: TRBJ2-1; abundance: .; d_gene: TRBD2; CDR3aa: CASSEGTSGNGEQFF; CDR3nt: TGTGCCAGCAGTGAAGGGACTAGCGGGAACGGTGAGCAGTTCTTC
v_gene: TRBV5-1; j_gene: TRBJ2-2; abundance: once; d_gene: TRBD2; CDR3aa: CASQLLATSGNTGELFF; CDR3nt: TGCGCCAGCCAACTCCTCGCGACTAGCGGGAACACCGGGGAGCTGTTTTTT
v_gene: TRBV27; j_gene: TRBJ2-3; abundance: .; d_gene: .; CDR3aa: CASSKILGTDTQYF; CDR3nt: TGTGCCAGCAGTAAGATACTGGGCACAGATACGCAGTATTTT
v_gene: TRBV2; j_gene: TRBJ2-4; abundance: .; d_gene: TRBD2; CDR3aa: CASTIAGAKNIQYF; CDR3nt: TGTGCCAGCACAATAGCGGGAGCCAAAAACATTCAGTACTTC
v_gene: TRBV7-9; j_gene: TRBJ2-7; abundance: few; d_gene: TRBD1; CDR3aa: CASSFDRAPYEQYF; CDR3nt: TGTGCCAGCAGCTTTGACAGGGCCCCCTACGAGCAGTACTTC
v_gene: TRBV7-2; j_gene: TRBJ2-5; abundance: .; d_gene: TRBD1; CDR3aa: CASSPDRARAQQETQYF; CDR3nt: TGTGCCAGCAGCCCAGACAGGGCACGCGCCCAACAAGAGACCCAGTACTTC
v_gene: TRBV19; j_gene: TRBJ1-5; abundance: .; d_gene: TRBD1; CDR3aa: CASRMSDYRGPNQPQHF; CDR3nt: TGTGCCAGTAGAATGTCGGATTACAGGGGACCTAATCAGCCCCAGCATTTT